The 8 T cell receptor beta chains in this list originate from one sample, sequenced in a study of T cell clones after liver transplantation. Profiled with immunoSEQ multiplex PCR; TCRdb holds only in-frame clones, not every one. The data show nearly 45,000 clones, with 70% to 90% seen just once and 2% to 3% held by the top ten. The input for sequencing was CD4+ T cells from blood, taken 24 months after liver transplant. These receptors were obtained from a human patient who received a liver transplant. A share of the T cells may be of graft donor origin.

The J gene is TRBJ1-2, the V gene TRBV28; D unclear. V lost 5 bases, J lost 4 bases, and 14 bases lay in between. The germline CDR1 and CDR2 sequences are MDHEN and SYDVKM. This CDR3 is 14 amino acids long. The CDR3: CASSQPRGRYGYTF. Here the CDR3 DNA reads TGTGCCAGCAGTCAACCCCGAGGCCGCTATGGCTACACCTTC.

V gene TRBV18 combines with J gene TRBJ1-5; D not resolved. Germline-derived CDR1 and CDR2 are KGHSH and LQKENI. Between the trimmed V and J ends, which lost 3 bases and 3 bases, there was a span of 12 bases. The length of the CDR3 is 15 residues. In nucleotides, the CDR3 is TGTGCCAGCTCACCCGGGCAGTCCCTCAATCAGCCCCAGCATTTT. It is translated as CASSPGQSLNQPQHF.

This clone was detected once. The V call is TRBV2, the J call TRBJ2-2; the D call may be TRBD1 or TRBD2 (7 bases each). Germline CDR1 SNHLY, CDR2 FYNNEI. This CDR3 contains 15 residues. Between the trimmed V and J ends, which lost 5 bases and 4 bases, there was a span of 14 bases. CDR3 bases: TGTGCCAGCAGTCTTACAGGGGAGGGCACCGGGGAGCTGTTTTTT. Protein: CASSLTGEGTGELFF.

CDR3 coding DNA: TGTGCCAGCAGCCAAGGGGGGCAGAGCCCCGTGGAGACCCAGTACTTC. This translates into CASSQGGQSPVETQYF. The V and J genes are TRBV7-2 and TRBJ2-5, with D perhaps being TRBD1 or TRBD2 (6 bases each). There are 16 residues in the CDR3. Looked up from germline, CDR1 is SGHTA and CDR2 is FQGNSA. Trimming took off 5 bases at V and 5 bases at J, with 21 bases between the two ends.

DNA of the CDR3: TGTGCCAGCAGCTTAACCGGGGGCACTGAAGCTTTCTTT. Its protein is CASSLTGGTEAFF. V and J are TRBV7-8 and TRBJ1-1; TRBD1 might be the D (5 bases). V gave up 2 bases and J gave up 4 bases, with 8 bases separating them. The CDR3 is made up of 13 amino acids. The germline V gene encodes CDR1 SGHVS and CDR2 FQNEAQ. The full variable domain, with the rest looked up from reference TRBV7-8 and TRBJ1-1, is GAGVSQSPRYKVAKRGQDVALRCDPISGHVSLFWYQQALGQGPEFLTYFQNEAQLDKSGLPSDRFFAERPEGSVSTLKIQRTQQEDSAVYLCASSLTGGTEAFFGQGTRLTVV.

This clone turned up a few times. The chain recombines TRBV27 with TRBJ1-1; 7 bases are a match to TRBD1. The CDR3 spans 15 residues. The germline V gene encodes CDR1 MNHEY and CDR2 SMNVEV (reference sequence). Germline trimming cut 3 bases from V and 1 base from J; bases unmatched to any gene: 5. The CDR3 protein is CASSLNRGENTEAFF. The DNA of the CDR3 is TGTGCCAGCAGTTTGAACAGGGGTGAGAACACTGAAGCTTTCTTT.

The rearrangement links TRBV9 to TRBJ1-6; D is unresolved. Germline values: CDR1 SGDLS, CDR2 YYNGEE. This CDR3 is 14 amino acids long. Between the trimmed V and J ends, which lost 2 bases and 6 bases, there was a span of 9 bases. The CDR3 protein is CASSVHELNSPLHF. DNA of the CDR3: TGTGCCAGCAGCGTCCACGAACTTAATTCACCCCTCCACTTT.

This chain connects TRBV29-1 to TRBJ2-4, with D maybe TRBD1 (7 bases). The CDR3 sequence is 12 residues long. V was pared by 8 bases and J by 4 bases, with 12 bases between. Germline CDR1 SQVTM, CDR2 ANQGSEA. CDR3 in amino acids: CSFRGAKNIQYF. The CDR3 region has the DNA TGCAGCTTCAGGGGGGCTAAAAACATTCAGTACTTC.